The 8 T cell receptor beta chains listed next were all sequenced from one sample in a study of CD8 T cells in ankylosing spondylitis. General observations from the study: What seemed typical of ankylosing spondylitis blood was a TCR beta motif built from several highly homologous variants.

TCRdb itself ran the 5' RACE reads through MiXCR, one entry per CDR3 protein. The sample includes under 550,000 distinct CDR3 sequences, 25% to 30% of them seen just once. No cognate antigen is known for these TCRs. Sample: blood, either unsorted or a sorted T cell fraction (not recorded which). These receptors were obtained from a male donor with ankylosing spondylitis.

J is TRBJ1-4 and V is TRBV2; TRBD1 might be the D (6 bases). V dropped 2 bases and J dropped 4 bases, with 11 bases sitting between them. The germline V gene has CDR1 SNHLY and CDR2 FYNNEI. The CDR3 extends over 15 amino acids. CDR3 region: CASSEITGINEKLFF. DNA for the CDR3: TGTGCCAGCAGTGAAATAACAGGGATTAATGAAAAACTGTTTTTT.

This clonotype was detected a few times. The chain has TRBV3-1 and TRBJ1-5, with TRBD1 as a possible D gene (5 bases). V dropped 0 bases and J dropped 11 bases, with 14 bases sitting between them. CDR3 length equals 14 residues. Germline CDR1 is LGHDT and CDR2 is YNNKEL (reference sequence). CDR3 nucleotide sequence: TGTGCCAGCAGCCAAGATAAGGGGTCAGGAGCCCAGCATTTT. Translated: CASSQDKGSGAQHF.

There are a few counts of this clonotype. The gene calls are TRBV19 and TRBJ2-1; 7 nucleotides line up with TRBD1. The CDR3 contains 14 residues. Trimming at V came to 3 bases and at J to 5 bases, leaving 4 bases not matched to a gene. The germline CDR1 and CDR2 sequences are LNHDA and SQIVND (reference sequence). The CDR3 DNA sequence: TGTGCCAGTAGTATGCAGGGGGTACACAATGAGCAGTTCTTC. It specifies CASSMQGVHNEQFF.

This clonotype appeared a few times. The CDR3 is CATSDPLTSGSLTGELFF. In DNA, the CDR3 is TGTGCCACCAGTGACCCCCTGACTAGCGGGAGCTTAACCGGGGAGCTGTTTTTT. The rearrangement links TRBV24-1 to TRBJ2-2; 12 nucleotides align to TRBD2. Germline CDR1 KGHDR, CDR2 SFDVKD. This CDR3 has 18 amino acids. J was trimmed by 5 bases and V by 4 bases; bases with no gene match: 10.

V is TRBV7-6 and J is TRBJ2-1, with D uncertain. Trimming stripped 1 base from V and 10 bases from J, with 17 bases between. The germline gives CDR1 SGHVS, CDR2 FNYEAQ. CDR3 length: 15 amino acids. CDR3 residues: CASSLGGITGVEQFF. The CDR3 DNA sequence: TGTGCCAGCAGCTTAGGTGGTATTACCGGCGTCGAGCAGTTCTTC.

This chain links TRBV6-5 with TRBJ2-1; 8 bases are shared with TRBD2. Germline CDR1 and CDR2: MNHEY and SVGAGI. Losses at the gene ends were 2 bases for V and 3 bases for J; bases not matched to a gene: 3. This CDR3 contains 15 residues. The CDR3 region is CASSYKLADYNEQFF. CDR3 DNA: TGTGCCAGCAGTTACAAACTAGCGGACTACAATGAGCAGTTCTTC.

The CDR3 here is CASSDPAMNTEAFF. As DNA, the CDR3 is TGTGCCAGCAGTGATCCGGCCATGAACACTGAAGCTTTCTTT. The gene calls are TRBV25-1 and TRBJ1-1; D call uncertain. The germline V gene encodes CDR1 MGHDK and CDR2 SYGVNS. V was shortened by 3 bases and J by 0 bases, with 8 bases between the two germline ends. The CDR3 contains 14 residues.

This clonotype was counted only a few times. The CDR3 nucleotides read TGTGCCAGCAGTTACCGGCGGACTAGCGGGAGGAGTAATGAGCAGTTCTTC. It is translated as CASSYRRTSGRSNEQFF. V is TRBV6-2 or TRBV6-3 and J is TRBJ2-1, with 14 bases matching TRBD2. CDR1 is MNHEY, CDR2 SVGEGT, per germline. The V and J ends lost 2 bases and 7 bases, in that order; junction bases with no gene match: 7. There are 17 residues in the CDR3.